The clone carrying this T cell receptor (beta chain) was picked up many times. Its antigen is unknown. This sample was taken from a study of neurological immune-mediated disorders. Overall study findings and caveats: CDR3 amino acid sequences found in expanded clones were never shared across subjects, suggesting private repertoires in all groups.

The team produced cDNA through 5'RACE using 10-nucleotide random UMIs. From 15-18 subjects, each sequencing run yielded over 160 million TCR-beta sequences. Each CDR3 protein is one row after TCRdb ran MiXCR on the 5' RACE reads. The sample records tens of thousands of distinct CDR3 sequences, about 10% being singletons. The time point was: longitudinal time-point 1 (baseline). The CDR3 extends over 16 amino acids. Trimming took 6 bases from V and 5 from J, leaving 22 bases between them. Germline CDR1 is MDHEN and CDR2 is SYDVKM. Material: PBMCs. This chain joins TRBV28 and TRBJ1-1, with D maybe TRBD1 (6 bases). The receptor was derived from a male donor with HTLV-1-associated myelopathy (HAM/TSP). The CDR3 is CASSVGGGLGRTEAFF. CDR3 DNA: TGTGCCAGCAGCGTGGGGGGGGGGCTGGGAAGAACTGAAGCTTTCTTT. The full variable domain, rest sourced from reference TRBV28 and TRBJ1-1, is DVKVTQSSRYLVKRTGEKVFLECVQDMDHENMFWYRQDPGLGLRLIYFSYDVKMKEKGDIPEGYSVSREKKERFSLILESASTNQTSMYLCASSVGGGLGRTEAFFGQGTRLTVV.